These 11 T cell receptor beta chains came from one sample sequenced in a study of blood T cell repertoires in COVID-19. Assay used: immunoSEQ multiplex PCR; TCRdb lists only in-frame clones, some missing. The data show approximately 210,000 clones, roughly 88% seen once. The sample consisted of peripheral blood. Every receptor here comes from a man younger than 30 with active or convalescent COVID-19.

The chain links TRBV30 to TRBJ1-1, with D unclear. Germline values: CDR1 GTSNPN, CDR2 SVGIG (reference sequence). This CDR3 comprises 15 residues. Between the trimmed V and J ends, which lost 3 bases and 1 base, there was a span of 15 bases. The CDR3 here is CAWSSLGGENTEAFF. The CDR3 DNA reads as TGTGCCTGGAGCTCTCTCGGAGGAGAGAACACTGAAGCTTTCTTT.

The rearrangement links TRBV10-3 to TRBJ1-2; TRBD1 aligns across 7 bases. The CDR3 is 14 amino acids. V lost 5 bases and J lost 7; bases outside the gene matches: 10. The germline V gene has CDR1 ENHRY and CDR2 SYGVKD. In DNA, the CDR3 is TGTGCCATCAGTCCGCCAGGGGGTACTAGTGGCTACACCTTC. It codes for CAISPPGGTSGYTF.

The V call is TRBV14, the J call TRBJ2-5; 11 bases match TRBD2. The V segment lost 3 bases and the J segment 5 bases; nucleotides outside the gene matches: 8. The CDR3 totals 16 residues. CDR1 is SGHDN and CDR2 is FVKESK in the germline V gene. CDR3 protein: CASSQARLAGRETQYF. CDR3 nucleotides: TGTGCCAGCAGCCAGGCGAGACTAGCGGGAAGGGAGACCCAGTACTTC.

This chain links TRBV19 with TRBJ2-3; possible D gene TRBD2, 7 bases. The length of the CDR3 is 14 residues. Trimming pared 9 bases from V and 1 base from J, leaving 14 bases between. CDR1 LNHDA and CDR2 SQIVND come from the germline V gene (reference sequence). The CDR3 loop reads CASGRGGGTDTQYF. The CDR3 DNA reads TGTGCCAGCGGAAGAGGGGGGGGCACAGATACGCAGTATTTT.

The chain employs TRBV6-5 and TRBJ2-2; D may be TRBD2 (5 bases). CDR1 is MNHEY and CDR2 is SVGAGI in the germline V gene. CDR3 length: 14 residues. The V end was cut by 0 bases, the J end by 8 bases, with 10 bases between. The CDR3 DNA sequence: TGTGCCAGCAGTTACTCGGGGAGCGTGGGGGAGCTGTTTTTT. Translation: CASSYSGSVGELFF.

The chain has TRBV12-3 or TRBV12-4 and TRBJ2-7; D may be TRBD1 (6 bases). The ends were cut back, 5 bases at V and 0 bases at J, with 8 bases in the middle. CDR3 length: 13 residues. CDR3 sequence: CASSQGGSYEQYF. In DNA form, the CDR3 reads TGTGCCAGCAGTCAAGGGGGCTCCTACGAGCAGTACTTC.

This clone was seen a single time. The gene calls are TRBV30 and TRBJ1-6, with a weak D call TRBD1 (5 bases). Germline CDR1 GTSNPN, CDR2 SVGIG (reference sequence). Trimming cost V 5 bases and J 9 bases, with 17 bases left between them. The CDR3 has 14 residues. CDR3 in amino acids: CAWARVGNGSPLHF. The DNA of the CDR3 is TGTGCCTGGGCCAGGGTTGGTAATGGTTCACCCCTCCACTTT.

The chain has TRBV5-1 and TRBJ2-5, with 12 bases aligning to TRBD1. J was trimmed by 5 bases and V by 4 bases; bases with no gene match: 6. The CDR3 is 15 residues long. Germline V lookup: CDR1 SGHRS, CDR2 YFSETQ. The CDR3 bases are TGCGCCAGCAGCGGGGGACAGGGGGCGAGGGAGACCCAGTACTTC. Amino acid sequence: CASSGGQGARETQYF.

The V and J genes are TRBV13 and TRBJ2-7; possible D gene TRBD2, 6 bases. The V end lost 0 bases, the J end lost 0 bases, and 12 bases lay between the germline ends. Germline CDR1 is PRHDT and CDR2 is FYEKMQ (reference sequence). This CDR3 contains 16 residues. CDR3: CASSLGGGEGSYEQYF. Here the CDR3 DNA reads TGTGCCAGCAGCTTAGGCGGAGGGGAAGGCTCCTACGAGCAGTACTTC.

The chain employs TRBV21-1 and TRBJ1-5; the table gives TRBD1 as D, unverified against the DNA. TRBV21-1 corresponds to a pseudogene. The CDR3 spans 20 residues. The CDR3 coding sequence is TGTGCCAGCAGCAAAGCCCGTCCCGGGACAGGGGCCGGCGTAAATCAGCCCCAGCATTTT. The encoded protein is CASSKARPGTGAGVNQPQHF.

J is TRBJ2-7 and V is TRBV30; TRBD1 aligns across 7 bases. The germline V gene has CDR1 GTSNPN and CDR2 SVGIG (reference sequence). V shed 5 bases, J shed 2 bases, and the junction held 3 bases outside the gene matches. This CDR3 has 12 residues. The CDR3 loop reads CAWGQGAYEQYF. The CDR3 DNA reads TGTGCCTGGGGGCAGGGGGCCTACGAGCAGTACTTC. The full variable domain, rest sourced from reference TRBV30 and TRBJ2-7, is SQTIHQWPATLVQPVGSPLSLECTVEGTSNPNLYWYRQAAGRGLQLLFYSVGIGQISSEVPQNLSASRPQDRQFILSSKKLLLSDSGFYLCAWGQGAYEQYFGPGTRLTVT.